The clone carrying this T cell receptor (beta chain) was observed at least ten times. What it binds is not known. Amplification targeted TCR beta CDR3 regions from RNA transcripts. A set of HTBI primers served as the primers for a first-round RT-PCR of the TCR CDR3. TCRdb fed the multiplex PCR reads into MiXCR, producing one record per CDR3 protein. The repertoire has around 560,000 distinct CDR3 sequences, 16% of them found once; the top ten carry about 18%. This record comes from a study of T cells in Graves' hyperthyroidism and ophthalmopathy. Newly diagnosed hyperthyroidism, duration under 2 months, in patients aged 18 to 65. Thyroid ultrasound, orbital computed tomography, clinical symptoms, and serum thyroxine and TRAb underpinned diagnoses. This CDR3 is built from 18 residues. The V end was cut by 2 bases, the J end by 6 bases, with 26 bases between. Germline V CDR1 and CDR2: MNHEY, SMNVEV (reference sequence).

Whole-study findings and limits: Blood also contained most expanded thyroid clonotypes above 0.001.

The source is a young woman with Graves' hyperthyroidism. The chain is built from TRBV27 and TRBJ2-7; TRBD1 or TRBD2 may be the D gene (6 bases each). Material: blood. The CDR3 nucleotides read TGTGCCAGCAGTTTAAGTGGGGTGAGGGGGGCGCTTTCACTCGAGCAGTACTTC. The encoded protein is CASSLSGVRGALSLEQYF.